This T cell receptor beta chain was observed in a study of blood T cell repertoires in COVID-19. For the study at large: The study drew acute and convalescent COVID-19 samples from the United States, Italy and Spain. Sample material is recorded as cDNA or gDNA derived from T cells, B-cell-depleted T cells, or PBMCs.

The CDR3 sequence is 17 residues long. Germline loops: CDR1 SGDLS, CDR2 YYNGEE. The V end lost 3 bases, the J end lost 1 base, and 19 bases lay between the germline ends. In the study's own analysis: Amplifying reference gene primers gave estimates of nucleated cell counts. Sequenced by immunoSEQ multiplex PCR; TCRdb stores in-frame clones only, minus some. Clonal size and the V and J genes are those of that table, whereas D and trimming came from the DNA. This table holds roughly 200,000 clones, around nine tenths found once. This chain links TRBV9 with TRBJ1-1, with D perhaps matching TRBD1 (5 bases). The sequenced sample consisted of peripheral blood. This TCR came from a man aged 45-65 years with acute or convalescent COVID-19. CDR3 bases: TGTGCCAGCAGCGGAGCGGGAACAGGTTGGGCGAACACTGAAGCTTTCTTT. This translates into CASSGAGTGWANTEAFF.